This is a list of T cell receptor beta chains from one sample in a study of OX40 agonist ivuxolimab in advanced cancers. Sequencing was performed with immunoSEQ multiplex PCR; in TCRdb, only in-frame clones are kept and a portion is missing. The table lists under 25,000 clones, roughly 80% of them singletons. The sample in question was CD4+ or CD8+ T cells sorted from blood, obtained in a trial of the OX40 agonist ivuxolimab. The receptors shown here come from an adult with an advanced solid tumor such as melanoma, head and neck, liver or kidney cancer. CDR3s include the opening cysteine and the closing phenylalanine or tryptophan. A D gene is named only where the DNA matches it firmly. Size tells how often a clone was seen (once, few, many) or the class of an expanded clone, and some rows leave it out.

>NA|TRBV9|TRBD2|TRBJ2-1
CASSVKTSGPYNEQFF
TGTGCCAGCAGCGTAAAGACTAGCGGGCCTTACAATGAGCAGTTCTTC
>NA|TRBV4-1|NA|TRBJ2-7
CASSQAGAPYEQYF
TGCGCCAGCAGCCAAGCGGGGGCCCCCTACGAGCAGTACTTC
>NA|TRBV5-6|TRBD1|TRBJ2-7
CASSRDREGYEQYF
TGTGCCAGCAGCCGCGACAGGGAAGGCTACGAGCAGTACTTC
>NA|TRBV14|TRBD2|TRBJ2-7
CASSPKTSGRSYEQYF
TGTGCCAGCAGCCCCAAGACTAGCGGGAGATCCTACGAGCAGTACTTC
>NA|TRBV6-4|TRBD1|TRBJ1-6
CASSDSRTGENSPLHF
TGTGCCAGCAGTGACTCCCGGACAGGGGAAAATTCACCCCTCCACTTT
>NA|TRBV15|TRBD2|TRBJ2-5
CATSPPGLAGVETQYF
TGTGCCACCAGCCCCCCTGGGTTAGCGGGAGTAGAGACCCAGTACTTC
>medium-sized|TRBV30|NA|TRBJ2-1
CAWSVSHNEQFF
TGTGCCTGGAGTGTATCCCACAATGAGCAGTTCTTC
>NA|TRBV4-1|NA|TRBJ2-7
CASSQYTDEGEQYF
TGCGCCAGCAGCCAGTATACAGACGAGGGCGAGCAGTACTTC
>NA|TRBV6-5|TRBD2|TRBJ2-7
CASSYRTSGSYEQYF
TGTGCCAGCAGTTATCGGACTAGCGGGAGCTACGAGCAGTACTTC
>NA|TRBV7-8|TRBD2|TRBJ2-7
CASSQGLAGVYGDYEQYF
TGTGCCAGCAGCCAGGGACTAGCGGGAGTATATGGGGATTACGAGCAGTACTTC
>NA|TRBV5-1|NA|TRBJ2-1
CASSLPLLGFEQFF
TGCGCCAGCAGCTTACCCCTCTTAGGTTTTGAGCAGTTCTTC
>NA|TRBV4-1|NA|TRBJ1-1
CASSQRLVAEAFF
TGCGCCAGCAGCCAAAGACTGGTCGCTGAAGCTTTCTTT
>NA|TRBV6-1|TRBD1|TRBJ2-7
CASMGTGWEQYF
TGTGCCAGCATGGGGACAGGGTGGGAGCAGTACTTC
>NA|TRBV7-8|NA|TRBJ1-1
CASSLGGPEAFF
TGTGCCAGCAGCTTAGGAGGCCCTGAAGCTTTCTTT
>NA|TRBV19|NA|TRBJ1-2
CASTLGGNYGYTF
TGTGCCAGTACCCTGGGGGGGAACTATGGCTACACCTTC
>NA|TRBV7-9|TRBD2|TRBJ2-1
CASSLVRTSWFNEQFF
TGTGCCAGCAGCTTAGTTCGGACTAGCTGGTTCAATGAGCAGTTCTTC
>few|TRBV6-5|NA|TRBJ2-7
CASSSGSPYEQYF
TGTGCCAGCAGTTCCGGGTCTCCCTACGAGCAGTACTTC
>NA|TRBV14|TRBD1|TRBJ1-1
CASRDRGITEAFF
TGTGCCAGCAGAGACAGGGGAATCACTGAAGCTTTCTTT
>NA|TRBV27|TRBD1|TRBJ2-7
CASSPLDRVEQYF
TGTGCCAGCAGTCCACTGGACAGGGTCGAGCAGTACTTC
>NA|TRBV10-3|NA|TRBJ1-5
CAISESVGAQNQPQHF
TGTGCCATCAGTGAATCCGTTGGGGCACAAAATCAGCCCCAGCATTTT
>NA|TRBV9|TRBD1|TRBJ2-7
CASSSTGIYEQYF
TGTGCCAGCAGCTCGACAGGGATCTACGAGCAGTACTTC
>NA|TRBV6-1|NA|TRBJ2-1
CASSEVPLSSYNEQFF
TGTGCCAGCAGTGAAGTTCCCTTGAGCTCCTACAATGAGCAGTTCTTC
>NA|TRBV9|NA|TRBJ2-2
CASSVVDGTTGELFF
TGTGCCAGCAGCGTAGTTGACGGGACCACCGGGGAGCTGTTTTTT
>NA|TRBV11-2|NA|TRBJ1-4
CASSRTPSTNEKLFF
TGTGCCAGCAGCCGAACACCGTCAACTAATGAAAAACTGTTTTTT
>few|TRBV4-2|TRBD1|TRBJ1-2
CASSLDRGTGEGYGYTF
TGTGCCAGCAGCCTAGATAGGGGGACAGGGGAAGGTTATGGCTACACCTTC
>NA|TRBV7-6|TRBD2|TRBJ2-7
CASSGDYPSNEQYF
TGTGCCAGCAGCGGGGACTACCCTTCTAACGAGCAGTACTTC
>NA|TRBV29-1|NA|TRBJ2-7
CSVEDSYYEQYF
TGCAGCGTTGAAGACAGTTACTACGAGCAGTACTTC
>NA|TRBV14|NA|TRBJ1-4
CASSQGLKEKLFF
TGTGCCAGCAGCCAAGGTTTGAAGGAAAAACTGTTTTTT
>NA|TRBV28|TRBD2|TRBJ2-1
CASSLLAGDHNEQFF
TGTGCCAGCAGTTTACTAGCGGGAGATCACAATGAGCAGTTCTTC
>NA|TRBV11-2|NA|TRBJ2-7
CASSPAGQLGEQYF
TGTGCCAGCAGCCCTGCGGGACAGCTAGGCGAGCAGTACTTC
>NA|TRBV19|NA|TRBJ1-2
CASSSGQYGYTF
TGTGCCAGTAGCAGTGGGCAGTATGGCTACACCTTC
>NA|TRBV27|NA|TRBJ2-5
CASSLSGSAGETQYF
TGTGCCAGCAGTTTATCGGGCAGTGCGGGGGAGACCCAGTACTTC
>NA|TRBV11-2|TRBD2|TRBJ2-1
CASSLWGEGYNEQFF
TGTGCCAGCAGCCTGTGGGGGGAGGGCTACAATGAGCAGTTCTTC
>NA|TRBV7-3|TRBD2|TRBJ2-1
CASSQLAGSYNEQFF
TGTGCCAGCAGCCAGCTAGCGGGGAGTTACAATGAGCAGTTCTTC
>NA|TRBV5-5|NA|TRBJ2-7
CASSPSDGSPYYEQYF
TGTGCCAGCAGCCCTAGCGACGGGAGCCCCTATTACGAGCAGTACTTC
>NA|TRBV5-1|TRBD2|TRBJ2-3
CASRGVGPTDTQYF
TGCGCCAGCCGGGGGGTGGGGCCCACAGATACGCAGTATTTT
>once|TRBV4-1|NA|TRBJ2-3
CASSQDHDTQYF
TGCGCCAGCAGCCAGGACCATGATACGCAGTATTTT
>NA|TRBV30|TRBD1|TRBJ2-4
CAWSATGGLDIQYF
TGTGCCTGGAGTGCTACAGGGGGTTTGGACATTCAGTACTTC
>NA|TRBV6-5|NA|TRBJ2-1
CASRVPVYNEQFF
TGTGCCAGCCGGGTTCCGGTGTACAATGAGCAGTTCTTC
>NA|TRBV27|NA|TRBJ2-1
CASNHFKAYNEQFF
TGTGCCAGCAATCACTTTAAAGCCTACAATGAGCAGTTCTTC
>medium-sized|TRBV4-2|NA|TRBJ2-1
CASSQGAVSGANEQFF
TGTGCCAGCAGCCAAGGGGCAGTTTCGGGAGCCAATGAGCAGTTCTTC
>once|TRBV7-8|NA|TRBJ2-3
CASSFFGGAGDTQYF
TGTGCCAGCAGCTTTTTCGGGGGCGCGGGGGATACGCAGTATTTT